This T cell receptor beta chain was captured by sequencing in a study of technical replicates of blood from several donors. Profiling relied on immunoSEQ multiplex PCR, and the TCRdb table lists in-frame clones only, not all of them. The sample has approximately 92,000 clones; roughly 96% are singletons. This CDR3 is 17 amino acids long. V shed 3 bases and J 3 bases; nucleotides not matched to a gene: 3. Germline V gives CDR1 MNHNS, CDR2 SASEGT. The chain combines TRBV6-1 with TRBJ2-6, with 12 bases lining up with TRBD1. The clonotype was recovered from a human donor in good health. Sequencing used T cells isolated from PBMCs. The CDR3 loop reads CASSEGQGASGANVLTF. The CDR3 bases are TGTGCCAGCAGTGAGGGACAGGGGGCGAGTGGGGCCAACGTCCTGACTTTC.